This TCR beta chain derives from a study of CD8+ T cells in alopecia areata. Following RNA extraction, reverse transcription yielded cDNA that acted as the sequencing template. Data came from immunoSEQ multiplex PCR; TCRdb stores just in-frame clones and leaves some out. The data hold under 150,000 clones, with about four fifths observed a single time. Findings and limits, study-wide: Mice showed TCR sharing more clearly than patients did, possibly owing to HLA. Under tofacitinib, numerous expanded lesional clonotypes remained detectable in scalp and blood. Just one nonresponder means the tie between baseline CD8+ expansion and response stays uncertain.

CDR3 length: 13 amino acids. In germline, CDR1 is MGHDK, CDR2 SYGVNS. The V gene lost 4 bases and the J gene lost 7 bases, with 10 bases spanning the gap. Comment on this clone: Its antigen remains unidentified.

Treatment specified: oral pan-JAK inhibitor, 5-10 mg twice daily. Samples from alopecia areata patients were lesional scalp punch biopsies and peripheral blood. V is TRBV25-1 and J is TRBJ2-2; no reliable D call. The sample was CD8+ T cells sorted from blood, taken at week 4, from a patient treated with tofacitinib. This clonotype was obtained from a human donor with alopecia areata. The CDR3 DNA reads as TGTGCCAGCAGTGGTCCATCCAGCGGGGAGCTGTTTTTT. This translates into CASSGPSSGELFF.